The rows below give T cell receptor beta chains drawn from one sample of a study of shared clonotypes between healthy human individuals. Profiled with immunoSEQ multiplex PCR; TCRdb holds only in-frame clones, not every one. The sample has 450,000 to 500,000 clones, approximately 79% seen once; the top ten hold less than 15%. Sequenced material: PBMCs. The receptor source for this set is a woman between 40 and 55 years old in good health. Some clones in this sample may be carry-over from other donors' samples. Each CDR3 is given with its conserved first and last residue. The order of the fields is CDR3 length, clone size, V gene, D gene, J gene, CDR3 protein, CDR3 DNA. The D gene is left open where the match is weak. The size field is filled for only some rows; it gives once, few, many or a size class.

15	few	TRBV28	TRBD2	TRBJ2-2	CASTSLAGNTGELFF	TGTGCCAGCACCTCACTAGCGGGGAACACCGGGGAGCTGTTTTTT
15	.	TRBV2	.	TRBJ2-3	CASSEAWAGTDTQYF	TGTGCCAGCAGTGAAGCTTGGGCAGGGACAGATACGCAGTATTTT
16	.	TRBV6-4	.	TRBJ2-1	CASSEAAGTPYNEQFF	TGTGCCAGCAGTGAGGCAGCGGGCACGCCCTACAATGAGCAGTTCTTC
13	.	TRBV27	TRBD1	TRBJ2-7	CASSRRGLDEQYF	TGTGCCAGCAGTCGTAGGGGGCTGGACGAGCAGTACTTC
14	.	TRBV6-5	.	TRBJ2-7	CASSPGLTMGEQYF	TGTGCCAGCAGTCCGGGACTGACAATGGGCGAGCAGTACTTC
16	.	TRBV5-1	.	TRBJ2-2	CASSPSGLAVTGELFF	TGCGCCAGCAGCCCTTCGGGACTCGCGGTAACCGGGGAGCTGTTTTTT
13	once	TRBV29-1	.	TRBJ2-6	CSAFFSGANVLTF	TGCAGCGCCTTCTTCTCTGGGGCCAACGTCCTGACTTTC
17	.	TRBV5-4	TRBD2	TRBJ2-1	CASTGRGGLAAYNEQFF	TGTGCCAGCACCGGCAGGGGGGGACTAGCGGCCTACAATGAGCAGTTCTTC
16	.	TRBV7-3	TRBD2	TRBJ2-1	CASSPAGGSGRGEQFF	TGTGCCAGCAGCCCGGCCGGTGGAAGCGGGAGAGGTGAGCAGTTCTTC
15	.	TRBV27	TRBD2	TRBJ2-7	CASSGSGGSSYEQYF	TGTGCCAGCAGTGGCAGCGGGGGCAGCTCCTACGAGCAGTACTTC
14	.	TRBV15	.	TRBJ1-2	CATSTLTRARGYTF	TGTGCCACCAGCACACTCACCCGAGCTAGGGGCTACACCTTC
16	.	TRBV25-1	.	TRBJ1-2	CASSDPGAGSNYGYTF	TGTGCCAGCAGTGACCCTGGGGCAGGGAGTAACTATGGCTACACCTTC
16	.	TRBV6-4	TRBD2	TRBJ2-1	CASSDATSGDYNEQFF	TGTGCCAGCAGTGACGCGACTAGCGGGGACTACAATGAGCAGTTCTTC
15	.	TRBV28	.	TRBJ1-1	CASSGPPAMNTEAFF	TGTGCCAGCAGCGGGCCCCCAGCTATGAACACTGAAGCTTTCTTT
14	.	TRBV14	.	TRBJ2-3	CASSPTRVGDTQYF	TGTGCCAGCAGCCCCACTCGGGTGGGGGATACGCAGTATTTT
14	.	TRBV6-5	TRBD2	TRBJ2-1	CASGRREGYNEQFF	TGTGCCAGCGGGAGGCGGGAGGGGTACAATGAGCAGTTCTTC
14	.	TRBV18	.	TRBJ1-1	CASSPEGGDTEAFF	TGTGCCAGCTCACCGGAGGGGGGGGACACTGAAGCTTTCTTT
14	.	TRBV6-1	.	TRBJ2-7	CASSEAGTQAPQYF	TGTGCCAGCAGTGAAGCGGGGACCCAAGCCCCACAGTACTTC
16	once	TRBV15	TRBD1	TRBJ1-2	CATSADRALANYGYTF	TGTGCCACCAGCGCCGACAGGGCTCTTGCTAACTATGGCTACACCTTC
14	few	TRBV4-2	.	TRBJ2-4	CASSQERVGNIQYF	TGTGCCAGCAGCCAAGAGCGAGTCGGGAACATTCAGTACTTC
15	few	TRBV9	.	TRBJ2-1	CASSVSGSDGDEQFF	TGTGCCAGCAGCGTATCAGGCTCAGACGGGGATGAGCAGTTCTTC
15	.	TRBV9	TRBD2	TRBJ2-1	CASSVTLADGNEQFF	TGTGCCAGCAGCGTAACGCTAGCGGATGGCAATGAGCAGTTCTTC
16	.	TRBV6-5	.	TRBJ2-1	CASSYRPTSRHNEQFF	TGTGCCAGCAGTTACCGTCCGACGTCGCGGCACAATGAGCAGTTCTTC
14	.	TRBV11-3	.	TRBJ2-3	CASSLIGSTDTQYF	TGTGCCAGCAGCTTAATTGGGAGCACAGATACGCAGTATTTT
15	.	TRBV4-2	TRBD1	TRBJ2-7	CASSQGQGAMGEQYF	TGTGCCAGCAGCCAAGGACAGGGGGCGATGGGTGAGCAGTACTTC
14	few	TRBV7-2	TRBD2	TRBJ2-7	CASRSGTTSYEQYF	TGTGCCAGCAGATCCGGGACTACCTCCTACGAGCAGTACTTC
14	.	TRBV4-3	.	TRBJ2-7	CASSSGVVAYEQYF	TGCGCCAGCAGTTCCGGGGTTGTCGCCTACGAGCAGTACTTC
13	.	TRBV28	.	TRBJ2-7	CASSSPGSYEQYF	TGTGCCAGCAGCTCGCCGGGTTCCTACGAGCAGTACTTC
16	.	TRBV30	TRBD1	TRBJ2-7	CAWRELRQGVSYEQYF	TGTGCCTGGAGGGAACTTAGACAGGGGGTATCCTACGAGCAGTACTTC
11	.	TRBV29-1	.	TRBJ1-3	CSVEEGNTIYF	TGCAGCGTTGAAGAGGGGAACACCATATATTTT
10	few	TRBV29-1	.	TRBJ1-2	CSVDDARGTF	TGCAGCGTCGATGACGCACGGGGAACCTTC
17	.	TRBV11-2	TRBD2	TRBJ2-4	CASSRPGLADFKNIQYF	TGTGCCAGCAGCCGACCTGGACTAGCGGACTTCAAAAACATTCAGTACTTC
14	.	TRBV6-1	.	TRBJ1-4	CASRRDRTEEKLFF	TGTGCCAGCAGACGGGACCGGACGGAGGAAAAACTGTTTTTT
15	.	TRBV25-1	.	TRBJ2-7	CASQRGFEDTYEQYF	TGTGCCAGCCAAAGGGGTTTCGAGGATACCTACGAGCAGTACTTC
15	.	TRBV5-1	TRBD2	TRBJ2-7	CASSSIAGGPYEQYF	TGCGCCAGCAGTTCAATAGCGGGAGGGCCATACGAGCAGTACTTC
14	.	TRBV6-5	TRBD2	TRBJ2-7	CASSLAGLAYEQYF	TGTGCCAGCAGTTTAGCGGGACTAGCCTACGAGCAGTACTTC
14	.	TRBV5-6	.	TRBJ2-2	CASSPNANTGELFF	TGTGCCAGCAGCCCGAACGCGAACACCGGGGAGCTGTTTTTT
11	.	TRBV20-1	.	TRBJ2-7	CSARRFYEQYF	TGCAGTGCTAGGCGCTTCTACGAGCAGTACTTC
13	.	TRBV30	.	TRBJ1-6	CAWSGGNNSPLHF	TGTGCCTGGAGTGGAGGGAACAATTCACCCCTCCACTTT
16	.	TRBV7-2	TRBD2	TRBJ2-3	CASSLVSGRTTDTQYF	TGTGCCAGCAGCTTAGTTAGCGGGAGGACCACAGATACGCAGTATTTT
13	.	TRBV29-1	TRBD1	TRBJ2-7	CSVGVQGNYEQYF	TGCAGCGTTGGGGTACAGGGGAACTACGAGCAGTACTTC
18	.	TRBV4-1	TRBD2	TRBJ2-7	CASSHPSGRALNSYEQYF	TGCGCCAGCAGCCATCCCAGCGGGAGGGCCCTTAACTCCTACGAGCAGTACTTC
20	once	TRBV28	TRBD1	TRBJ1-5	CASSFFFGTGDLWSNQPQHF	TGTGCCAGCAGTTTTTTTTTCGGGACAGGGGATCTCTGGAGCAATCAGCCCCAGCATTTT
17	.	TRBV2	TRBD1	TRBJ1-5	CASSEATGPWGNQPQHF	TGTGCCAGCAGTGAAGCGACAGGGCCCTGGGGCAATCAGCCCCAGCATTTT
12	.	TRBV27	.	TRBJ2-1	CASSLVGLQQFF	TGTGCCAGCAGTTTAGTCGGCCTCCAGCAGTTCTTC
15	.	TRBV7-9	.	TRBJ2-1	CASSHNIDWYNEQFF	TGTGCCAGCAGCCACAACATCGACTGGTACAATGAGCAGTTCTTC
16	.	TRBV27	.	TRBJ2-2	CASSLWGAPSTGELFF	TGTGCCAGCAGTTTATGGGGGGCGCCTAGCACCGGGGAGCTGTTTTTT
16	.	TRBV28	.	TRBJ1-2	CASSDPGWATNYGYTF	TGTGCCAGCAGCGACCCGGGGTGGGCGACTAACTATGGCTACACCTTC
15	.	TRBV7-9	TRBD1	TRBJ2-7	CASSFGGQGAFEQYF	TGTGCCAGCAGCTTTGGAGGACAGGGGGCCTTTGAGCAGTACTTC
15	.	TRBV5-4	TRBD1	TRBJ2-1	CASSPVDRGTNEQFF	TGTGCCAGCAGCCCCGTGGACAGGGGTACCAATGAGCAGTTCTTC
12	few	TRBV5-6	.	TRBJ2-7	CASSTSTYEQYF	TGTGCCAGCAGCACTTCCACCTACGAGCAGTACTTC
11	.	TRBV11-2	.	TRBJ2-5	CASSRIETQYF	TGTGCCAGCAGCCGTATAGAGACCCAGTACTTC
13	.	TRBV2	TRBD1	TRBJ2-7	CASGQQGTPEQYF	TGTGCCAGCGGTCAACAGGGGACGCCCGAGCAGTACTTC
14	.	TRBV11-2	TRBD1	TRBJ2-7	CASSLSQGVHEQYF	TGTGCCAGCAGCTTATCACAGGGGGTCCACGAGCAGTACTTC
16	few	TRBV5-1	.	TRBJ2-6	CASSLDVGSGANVLTF	TGCGCCAGCAGCTTGGACGTGGGGTCTGGGGCCAACGTCCTGACTTTC